This is a list of T cell receptor beta chains from one sample in a study of shared clonotypes between healthy human individuals. Clones were sequenced by immunoSEQ multiplex PCR, and TCRdb holds only the in-frame ones, with some missing. This sample has over 700,000 clones, with 72% found just once. Source material: memory CD4+ T cells sorted from blood. These receptors were obtained from a woman in her twenties or thirties in good health. Both conserved end residues are part of each CDR3. Fields, in order: V gene, J gene, CDR3 length, clone size, D gene, CDR3 protein, CDR3 DNA. A D gene is named only where the DNA matches it firmly. Clone size is not always given. Where it is, it says once, few, many or a class for expanded clones.

V gene: TRBV11-2; J gene: TRBJ2-3; CDR3 length: 13; clone size: .; D gene: .; CDR3 protein: CASNFLGTDTQYF; CDR3 DNA: TGTGCCAGCAACTTCCTGGGCACAGATACGCAGTATTTT
V gene: TRBV4-2; J gene: TRBJ1-5; CDR3 length: 17; clone size: .; D gene: .; CDR3 protein: CASSQAGADWGNQPQHF; CDR3 DNA: TGTGCCAGCAGCCAGGCCGGGGCCGATTGGGGTAATCAGCCCCAGCATTTT
V gene: TRBV5-1; J gene: TRBJ2-2; CDR3 length: 14; clone size: once; D gene: .; CDR3 protein: CASSLAEWAGELFF; CDR3 DNA: TGCGCCAGCAGCTTGGCCGAGTGGGCCGGGGAGCTGTTTTTT
V gene: TRBV27; J gene: TRBJ2-3; CDR3 length: 17; clone size: .; D gene: TRBD2; CDR3 protein: CASSLAGGLLGTDTQYF; CDR3 DNA: TGTGCCAGCAGCCTAGCGGGAGGGCTTCTAGGCACAGATACGCAGTATTTT
V gene: TRBV11-1; J gene: TRBJ1-2; CDR3 length: 13; clone size: many; D gene: .; CDR3 protein: CASSRTENYGYTF; CDR3 DNA: TGTGCCAGCAGCCGGACGGAGAACTATGGCTACACCTTC
V gene: TRBV7-6; J gene: TRBJ2-3; CDR3 length: 13; clone size: .; D gene: .; CDR3 protein: CASSLAGVSSAYF; CDR3 DNA: TGTGCCAGCAGCTTAGCGGGGGTGTCGTCGGCGTATTTT
V gene: TRBV28; J gene: TRBJ2-5; CDR3 length: 13; clone size: .; D gene: .; CDR3 protein: CASDNPQAETQYF; CDR3 DNA: TGTGCCAGCGACAACCCCCAGGCAGAGACCCAGTACTTC
V gene: TRBV29-1; J gene: TRBJ2-1; CDR3 length: 14; clone size: .; D gene: TRBD2; CDR3 protein: CSVGTGLALNEQFF; CDR3 DNA: TGCAGCGTTGGTACGGGACTAGCTCTCAATGAGCAGTTCTTC
V gene: TRBV2; J gene: TRBJ1-1; CDR3 length: 13; clone size: few; D gene: .; CDR3 protein: CASRGQGNTEAFF; CDR3 DNA: TGTGCCAGCAGAGGTCAGGGCAACACTGAAGCTTTCTTT
V gene: TRBV5-4; J gene: TRBJ1-2; CDR3 length: 15; clone size: .; D gene: .; CDR3 protein: CASSTGGGKRNGYTF; CDR3 DNA: TGTGCCAGCAGCACCGGCGGGGGAAAGAGAAATGGCTACACCTTC
V gene: TRBV21-1; J gene: TRBJ2-1; CDR3 length: 14; clone size: .; D gene: .; CDR3 protein: CASSKVWELNEQFF; CDR3 DNA: TGTGCCAGCAGCAAAGTTTGGGAGCTGAATGAGCAGTTCTTC
V gene: TRBV18; J gene: TRBJ1-2; CDR3 length: 14; clone size: few; D gene: TRBD1; CDR3 protein: CASSPGQGSDGYTF; CDR3 DNA: TGTGCCAGCTCCCCGGGACAGGGGAGCGATGGCTACACCTTC
V gene: TRBV10-2; J gene: TRBJ2-2; CDR3 length: 14; clone size: .; D gene: .; CDR3 protein: CASRSGQNTGELFF; CDR3 DNA: TGCGCCAGCAGATCGGGACAGAACACCGGGGAGCTGTTTTTT
V gene: TRBV6-6; J gene: TRBJ1-2; CDR3 length: 16; clone size: few; D gene: .; CDR3 protein: CASSKGSSQGFYGYTF; CDR3 DNA: TGTGCCAGCAGTAAGGGAAGCTCACAGGGATTCTATGGCTACACCTTC